This T cell receptor beta chain stems from a study of cytomegalovirus exposure and HLA in healthy donors listed by TCRdb under 2017. General notes on the study: The 500 to 800 repertoires of the first cohort and the 110 or so validation repertoires were produced on the same platform, according to a later analysis. To predict cytomegalovirus infection status, the study combined high-throughput TCR immunosequencing, statistical association of individual TCRs with disease status, and machine learning. Along with the roughly 670-subject first cohort, a separate validation cohort of around 120 different subjects was used. The study aimed to test whether cataloging public T cell receptors could reveal signatures of past pathogen exposure.

Sequences MNHEY (CDR1) and SVGAGI (CDR2) are obtained from the germline V gene. The junction carries 19 bases between V and J, which are trimmed by 7 bases and 10 bases respectively. From the cysteine through the phenylalanine, the CDR3 covers 13 amino acids. The CDR3 DNA has 39 bases and is translated from base 1. This clone was counted once. Which antigen it targets is not known. Base qualities are missing; no much larger clone stands one base away. The donors belonged to the validation cohort of 90 to 150 subjects, which was separate from the roughly 700-subject first cohort. Library preparation employed the immunoSEQ multiplex PCR assay. In the authors' own workflow: A statistical classification framework was built for diagnosing cytomegalovirus status from the catalog of TCR beta chain sequences. Imported from immuneACCESS, the table was reduced by TCRdb to in-frame sequences with V and J called. These copies leave out some clones; in studies compared against another copy, an unresolved V gene accounts for under half, and the cause of the remainder is not known. The DNA gave D and trimming, while V, J and clone size come from that table. The sample data list some 210,000 clones, and approximately 87% of these were observed just once. The ten top clones hold around 5.5% of the sample.

General conclusions and limits of the study: While some public TCRs were present in many individuals, most TCR sequences turned up only very rarely across donors. In the study, some 160 TCR beta chains were listed as associated with cytomegalovirus. A later analysis found that TCRs clustered in the first cohort also tended to co-occur in the 95 to 150 validation repertoires, with more than 90% of cluster scores above 0. A later analysis lacked HLA typing for the validation cohort, so it scored co-occurrence in that cohort across all 110 or so repertoires. The authors suggested that the approach could potentially be extended to other disease states and immunological phenotypes. In both the original and validation cohorts, the classifier was reported to diagnose cytomegalovirus status with high specificity and sensitivity. In vitro tests confirmed that a few of the cytomegalovirus-associated TCR beta chains recognize cytomegalovirus antigens.

This receptor chain uses TRBV6-5 and TRBJ1-1, with no D gene named confidently. The origin of this receptor is a woman aged 18 to 35 in good health and CMV-seronegative. The sequenced sample was PBMCs. In nucleotide form, the sequence is TGTGCCAGCACCCATGCACCGAGGGAGCCAGCTTTCTTT. Its coded protein is CASTHAPREPAFF.